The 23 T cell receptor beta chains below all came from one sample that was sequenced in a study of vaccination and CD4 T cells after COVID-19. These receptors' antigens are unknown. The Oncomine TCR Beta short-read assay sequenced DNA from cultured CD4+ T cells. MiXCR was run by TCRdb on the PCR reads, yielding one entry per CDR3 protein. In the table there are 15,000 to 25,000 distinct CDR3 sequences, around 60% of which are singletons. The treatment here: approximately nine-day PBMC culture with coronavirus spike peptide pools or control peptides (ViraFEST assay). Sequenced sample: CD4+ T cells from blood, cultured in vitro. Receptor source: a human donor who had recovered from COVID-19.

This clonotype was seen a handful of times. CDR3 in DNA: TGTGCCACCAGCAGTCCCCGGGGGGACCGTAATGAAAAACTGTTTTTT. It translates to CATSSPRGDRNEKLFF. The chain links TRBV15 to TRBJ1-4; D is perhaps TRBD1 (5 bases). CDR1 is LNHNV and CDR2 is YYDKDF in the germline V gene (reference sequence). V was trimmed by 3 bases and J by 4 bases, leaving 15 bases between them. The CDR3 length is 16 residues.

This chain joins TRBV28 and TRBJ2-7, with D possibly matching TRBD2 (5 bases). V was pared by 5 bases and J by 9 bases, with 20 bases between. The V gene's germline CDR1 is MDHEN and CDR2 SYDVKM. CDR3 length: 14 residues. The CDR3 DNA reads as TGTGCCAGCAGTCTCCTCGGACCTTTAGGAGGGCAGTACTTC. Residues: CASSLLGPLGGQYF.

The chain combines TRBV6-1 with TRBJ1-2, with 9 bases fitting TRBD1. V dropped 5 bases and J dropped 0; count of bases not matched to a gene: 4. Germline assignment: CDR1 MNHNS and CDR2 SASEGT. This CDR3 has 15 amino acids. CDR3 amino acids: CASSRQGGTNYGYTF. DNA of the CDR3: TGTGCCAGCAGTAGACAGGGGGGAACTAACTATGGCTACACCTTC.

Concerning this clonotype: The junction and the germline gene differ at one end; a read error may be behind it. The chain's CDR3 is CASSANRGQVLNF. DNA for the CDR3: TGCGCCAGCAGTGCAAACAGGGGACAGGTTTTGAACTTC. The chain joins TRBV10-2 to TRBJ2-7; TRBD1 matches at 8 bases. Germline CDR1 WSHSY, CDR2 SAAADI. This CDR3 contains 13 residues.

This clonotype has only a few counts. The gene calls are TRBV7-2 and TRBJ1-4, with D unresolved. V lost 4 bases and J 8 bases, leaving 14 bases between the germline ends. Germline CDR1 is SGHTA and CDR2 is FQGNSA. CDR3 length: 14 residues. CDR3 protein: CASSSRPLGEKLFF. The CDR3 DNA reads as TGTGCCAGCAGCTCTCGGCCCCTCGGGGAAAAACTGTTTTTT.

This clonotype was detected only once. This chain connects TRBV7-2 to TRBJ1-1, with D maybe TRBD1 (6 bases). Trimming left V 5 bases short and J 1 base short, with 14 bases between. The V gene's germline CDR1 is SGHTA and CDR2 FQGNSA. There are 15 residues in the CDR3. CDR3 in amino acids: CASSPTGTWNTEAFF. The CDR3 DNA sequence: TGTGCCAGCAGCCCTACAGGGACTTGGAACACTGAAGCTTTCTTT.

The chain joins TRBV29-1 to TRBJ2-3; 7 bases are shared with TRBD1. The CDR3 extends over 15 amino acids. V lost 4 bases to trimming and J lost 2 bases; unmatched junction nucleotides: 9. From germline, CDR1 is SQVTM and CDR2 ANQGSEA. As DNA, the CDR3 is TGCAGCGTTGGGGGGTACAGGGGACCCACAGATACGCAGTATTTT. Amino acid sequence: CSVGGYRGPTDTQYF.

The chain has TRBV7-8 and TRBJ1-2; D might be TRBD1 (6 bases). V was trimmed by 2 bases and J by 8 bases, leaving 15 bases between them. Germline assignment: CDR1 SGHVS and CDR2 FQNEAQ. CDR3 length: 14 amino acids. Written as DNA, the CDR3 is TGTGCCAGCAGCTTAATGGTAGAGGGGGAAGGCTACACCTTC. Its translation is CASSLMVEGEGYTF.

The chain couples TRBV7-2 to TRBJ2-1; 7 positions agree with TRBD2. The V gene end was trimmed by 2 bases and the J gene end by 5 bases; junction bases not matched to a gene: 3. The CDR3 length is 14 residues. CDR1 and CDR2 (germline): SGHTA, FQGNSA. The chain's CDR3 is CASSLFGGDNEQFF. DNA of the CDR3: TGTGCCAGCAGCTTATTTGGGGGGGACAATGAGCAGTTCTTC. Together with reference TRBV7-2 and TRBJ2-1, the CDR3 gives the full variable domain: GAGVSQSPSNKVTEKGKDVELRCDPISGHTALYWYRQSLGQGLEFLIYFQGNSAPDKSGLPSDRFSAERTGGSVSTLTIQRTQQEDSAVYLCASSLFGGDNEQFFGPGTRLTVL.

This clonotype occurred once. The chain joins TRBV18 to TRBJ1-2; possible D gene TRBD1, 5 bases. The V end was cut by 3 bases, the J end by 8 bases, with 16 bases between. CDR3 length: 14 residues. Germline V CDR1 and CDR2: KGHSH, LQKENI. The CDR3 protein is CASSPDTGLGGYTF. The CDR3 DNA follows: TGTGCCAGCTCACCCGACACAGGTCTGGGGGGCTACACCTTC.

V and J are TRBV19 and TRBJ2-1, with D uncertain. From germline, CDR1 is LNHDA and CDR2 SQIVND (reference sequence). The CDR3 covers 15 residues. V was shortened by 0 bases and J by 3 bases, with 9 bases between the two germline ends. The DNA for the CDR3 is TGTGCCAGTAGTATAGATAGCCAGTACTACAATGAGCAGTTCTTC. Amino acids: CASSIDSQYYNEQFF.

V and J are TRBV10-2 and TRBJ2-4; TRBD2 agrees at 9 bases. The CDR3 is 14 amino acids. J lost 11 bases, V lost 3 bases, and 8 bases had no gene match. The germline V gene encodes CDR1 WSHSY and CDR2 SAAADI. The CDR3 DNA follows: TGCGCCAGCAGTGAAGCAGCTAGGACTAGCGTTCAGTACTTC. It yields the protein CASSEAARTSVQYF.

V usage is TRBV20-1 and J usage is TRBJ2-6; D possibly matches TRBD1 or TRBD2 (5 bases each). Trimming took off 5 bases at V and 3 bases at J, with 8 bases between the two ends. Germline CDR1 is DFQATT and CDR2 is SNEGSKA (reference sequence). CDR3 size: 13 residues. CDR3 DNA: TGCAGTGCTCGGGGCATTGGGGCCAACGTCCTGACTTTC. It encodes CSARGIGANVLTF.

The CDR3 loop is CASSDWTDGEQYF. As DNA, the CDR3 is TGTGCCAGCAGTGATTGGACCGACGGGGAGCAGTACTTC. The chain has TRBV2 and TRBJ2-7; no clear D. This CDR3 is 13 amino acids long. With 3 bases removed from V and 7 bases from J, the gap between germline ends came to 13 bases. Germline loops: CDR1 SNHLY, CDR2 FYNNEI.

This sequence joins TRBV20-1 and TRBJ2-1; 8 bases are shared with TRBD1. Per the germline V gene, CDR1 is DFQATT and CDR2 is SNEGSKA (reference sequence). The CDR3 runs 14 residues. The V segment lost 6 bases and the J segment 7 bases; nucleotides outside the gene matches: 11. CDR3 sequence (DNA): TGCAGTGCGAGGCAAAGACAGGGGCCAAATGAGCAGTTCTTC. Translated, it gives CSARQRQGPNEQFF.

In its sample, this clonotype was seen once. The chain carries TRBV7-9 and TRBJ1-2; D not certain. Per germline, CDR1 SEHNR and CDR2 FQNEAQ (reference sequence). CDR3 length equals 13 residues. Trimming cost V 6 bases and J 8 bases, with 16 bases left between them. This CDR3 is CASRSSEGGGYTF. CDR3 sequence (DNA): TGTGCCAGCAGGTCGAGTGAGGGCGGGGGCTACACCTTC.

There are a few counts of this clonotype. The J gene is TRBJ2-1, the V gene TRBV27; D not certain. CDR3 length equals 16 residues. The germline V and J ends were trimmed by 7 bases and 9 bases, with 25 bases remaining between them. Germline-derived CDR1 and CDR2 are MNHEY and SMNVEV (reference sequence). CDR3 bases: TGTGCCAGCACCCTTTTCTCACGGGTTTGGACGGGTGAGCAGTTCTTC. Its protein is CASTLFSRVWTGEQFF.

CDR3 residues: CSAIRGRGYNEQFF. The CDR3 region has the DNA TGCAGTGCTATAAGGGGGCGGGGCTACAATGAGCAGTTCTTC. The chain uses TRBV20-1 and TRBJ2-1; D might be TRBD1 (7 bases). Trimming removed 4 bases at V and 3 bases at J, with 13 bases between. The CDR3 length is 14 residues. Germline V lookup: CDR1 DFQATT, CDR2 SNEGSKA (reference sequence).

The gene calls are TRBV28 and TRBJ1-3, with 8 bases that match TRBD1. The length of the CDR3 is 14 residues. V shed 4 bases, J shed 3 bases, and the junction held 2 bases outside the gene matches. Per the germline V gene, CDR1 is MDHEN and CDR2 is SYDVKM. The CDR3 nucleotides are TGTGCCAGCAGTTCCGGACAGGGTGGAAACACCATATATTTT. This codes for CASSSGQGGNTIYF.

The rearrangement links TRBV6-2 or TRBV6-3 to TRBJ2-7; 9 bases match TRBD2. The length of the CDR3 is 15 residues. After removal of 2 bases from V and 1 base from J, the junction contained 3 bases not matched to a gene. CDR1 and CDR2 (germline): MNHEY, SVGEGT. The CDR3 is CASSYQTSGSYEQYF. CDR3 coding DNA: TGTGCCAGCAGTTACCAGACTAGCGGATCCTACGAGCAGTACTTC.

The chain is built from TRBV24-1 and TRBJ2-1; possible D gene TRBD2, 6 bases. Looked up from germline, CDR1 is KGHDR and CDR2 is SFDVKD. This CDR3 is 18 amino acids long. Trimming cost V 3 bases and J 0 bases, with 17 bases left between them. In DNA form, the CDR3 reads TGTGCCACCAGTGATCCATCAAGCGGGTCCTCCTCCTACAATGAGCAGTTCTTC. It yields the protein CATSDPSSGSSSYNEQFF.

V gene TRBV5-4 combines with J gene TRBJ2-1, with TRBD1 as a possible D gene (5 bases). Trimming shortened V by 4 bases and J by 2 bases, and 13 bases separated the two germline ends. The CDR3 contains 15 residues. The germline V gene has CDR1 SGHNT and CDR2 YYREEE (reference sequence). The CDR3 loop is CASSQGVVAYNEQFF. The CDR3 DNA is TGTGCCAGCAGCCAAGGGGTGGTGGCCTACAATGAGCAGTTCTTC.

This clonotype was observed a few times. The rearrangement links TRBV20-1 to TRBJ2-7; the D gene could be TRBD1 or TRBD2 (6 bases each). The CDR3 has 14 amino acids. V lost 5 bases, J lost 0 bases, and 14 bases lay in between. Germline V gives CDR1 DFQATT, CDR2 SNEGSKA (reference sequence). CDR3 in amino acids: CSAPRGADSYEQYF. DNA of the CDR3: TGCAGTGCTCCGAGGGGGGCAGACTCCTACGAGCAGTACTTC.